The 16 T cell receptor beta chains below all came from one sample that was sequenced in a study of blood T cells in healthy people across ages. Next came a second PCR, run for about 6 to 12 cycles, which used a sample-barcoded 5' primer along with a J-beta primer mix. TCRdb analysed the 5' RACE reads with MiXCR anew, one entry per CDR3 protein. The sample has around 2 million distinct CDR3 sequences, roughly 43% seen once. Sequences were obtained from blood. The receptors here all came from a human donor in good health.

This clonotype was found many times. This chain links TRBV25-1 with TRBJ2-7; D may be TRBD2 (6 bases). The germline CDR1 and CDR2 sequences are MGHDK and SYGVNS. Trimming took 6 bases from V and 3 from J, leaving 15 bases between them. The CDR3 loop spans 14 amino acids. CDR3 in DNA: TGTGCCAGCAGCCCCTCGGGGGTCCTCTACGAGCAGTACTTC. Protein product: CASSPSGVLYEQYF.

The chain carries TRBV30 and TRBJ2-5; 9 nucleotides line up with TRBD1. J gave up 1 base and V 5 bases, and 8 bases lay outside the gene matches. Germline CDR1 GTSNPN, CDR2 SVGIG (reference sequence). This CDR3 spans 15 amino acids. CDR3 sequence: CAWARQGEIQETQYF. The CDR3 nucleotides are TGTGCCTGGGCAAGACAGGGGGAAATCCAAGAGACCCAGTACTTC.

This clonotype was counted only a few times. The rearrangement uses TRBV29-1 and TRBJ2-5; D not resolved. CDR3 length: 11 residues. Germline V gene lookup returns CDR1 SQVTM and CDR2 ANQGSEA. The V end was cut by 4 bases, the J end by 4 bases, with 7 bases between. This CDR3 is CSVARRETQYF. In DNA form, the CDR3 reads TGCAGCGTTGCCCGAAGAGAGACCCAGTACTTC. Together with reference TRBV29-1 and TRBJ2-5, the CDR3 gives the full variable domain: SAVISQKPSRDICQRGTSLTIQCQVDSQVTMMFWYRQQPGQSLTLIATANQGSEATYESGFVIDKFPISRPNLTFSTLTVSNMSPEDSSIYLCSVARRETQYFGPGTRLLVL.

The V call is TRBV7-9, the J call TRBJ2-7; TRBD1 agrees at 11 bases. The CDR3 sequence is 15 residues long. Germline-derived CDR1 and CDR2 are SEHNR and FQNEAQ (reference sequence). The ends lost 8 bases at V and 3 bases at J; junction bases unmatched: 9. The CDR3 sequence: CASGGGQGANYEQYF. CDR3 nucleotides: TGTGCCAGCGGGGGAGGACAGGGGGCGAACTACGAGCAGTACTTC.

This chain links TRBV20-1 with TRBJ2-6; no clear D gene. Trimming cost V 5 bases and J 1 base, with 12 bases left between them. CDR3 size: 15 residues. Germline V gene lookup returns CDR1 DFQATT and CDR2 SNEGSKA (reference sequence). CDR3: CSAYPGYSGANVLTF. The DNA of the CDR3 is TGCAGTGCTTACCCAGGATATTCTGGGGCCAACGTCCTGACTTTC.

This clonotype was found a few times. V is TRBV29-1 and J is TRBJ2-1; 11 nucleotides agree with TRBD2. The CDR3 consists of 18 residues. J was trimmed by 8 bases and V by 2 bases; bases with no gene match: 17. The V gene's germline CDR1 is SQVTM and CDR2 ANQGSEA. The chain's CDR3 is CSVESPMPIAGGYDEQFF. The CDR3 nucleotides are TGCAGCGTTGAAAGCCCTATGCCCATAGCGGGGGGGTACGATGAGCAGTTCTTC.

V gene TRBV7-9 combines with J gene TRBJ2-5, with TRBD1 matching over 7 bases. The J call is in doubt because the DNA end fits TRBJ2-7 better. The V gene's germline CDR1 is SEHNR and CDR2 FQNEAQ (reference sequence). The CDR3 loop spans 16 amino acids. This chain's CDR3 is CASSPPTGTVPYEQYF. CDR3 sequence (DNA): TGTGCCAGCAGCCCACCTACCGGGACAGTGCCCTACGAGCAGTACTTC.

On this clonotype: A clone one base away is much larger, so this may be a read error. The chain is built from TRBV29-1 and TRBJ2-6; D unresolved. Per the germline V gene, CDR1 is SQVTM and CDR2 is ANQGSEA. The CDR3 runs to 16 residues. Between the trimmed V and J ends, which lost 5 bases and 4 bases, there was a span of 18 bases. In DNA form, the CDR3 reads TGCAGCGTTACGGTTAGACTGCACTCCGGGGCCAACGTCCTGACTTTC. Amino acid sequence: CSVTVRLHSGANVLTF.

The chain links TRBV5-1 to TRBJ2-3, with D tentatively TRBD2 (5 bases). Trimming took off 5 bases at V and 5 bases at J, with 15 bases between the two ends. The length of the CDR3 is 14 residues. Germline-derived CDR1 and CDR2 are SGHRS and YFSETQ. CDR3 sequence reads: CASRWTGIRDTQYF. The CDR3 DNA follows: TGCGCCAGCAGATGGACGGGGATCCGAGATACGCAGTATTTT.

This chain uses TRBV7-3 with TRBJ2-2, with D possibly matching TRBD2 (6 bases). The germline V gene has CDR1 SGHTA and CDR2 FQGTGA. This CDR3 has 16 amino acids. Trimming cost V 5 bases and J 7 bases, with 20 bases left between them. DNA of the CDR3: TGTGCCAGCAGCCTGACACGGGACTCGATAGACGGGGAGCTGTTTTTT. Its translation is CASSLTRDSIDGELFF.

The chain carries TRBV5-6 and TRBJ2-4; a weak D match, TRBD2 (5 bases). The DNA end lines up better with TRBJ2-7; the J call may be wrong. This CDR3 contains 15 residues. Per the germline V gene, CDR1 is SGHDT and CDR2 is YYEEEE. The DNA of the CDR3 is TGTGCCAGCAGCTTGGTAGGAGGCGGCTATCACGAGCAGTACTTC. This encodes CASSLVGGGYHEQYF.

This chain joins TRBV28 and TRBJ2-7; perhaps TRBD1 as D (6 bases). The CDR3 is 14 amino acids. The germline CDR1 and CDR2 sequences are MDHEN and SYDVKM. The V end lost 8 bases, the J end lost 4 bases, and 18 bases lay between the germline ends. In DNA, the CDR3 is TGTGCCAGCGGCAGGGGCTCCGACTGGTACGAGCAGTACTTC. Translated: CASGRGSDWYEQYF.

This clonotype was observed a few times. The rearrangement links TRBV7-3 to TRBJ2-1, with 10 nucleotides matching TRBD2. J gave up 8 bases and V 5 bases, and 9 bases lay outside the gene matches. The CDR3 spans 15 residues. CDR1 is SGHTA, CDR2 FQGTGA, per germline. The CDR3 bases are TGTGCCAGCAGCCTAAGCGGGGGGGTTTTGGATGAGCAGTTCTTC. The encoded protein is CASSLSGGVLDEQFF. Filled out from reference TRBV7-3 and TRBJ2-1, the complete variable domain reads GAGVSQTPSNKVTEKGKYVELRCDPISGHTALYWYRQSLGQGPEFLIYFQGTGAADDSGLPNDRFFAVRPEGSVSTLKIQRTERGDSAVYLCASSLSGGVLDEQFFGPGTRLTVL.

This clonotype was observed a handful of times. Here the CDR3 reads CATSRAISSYEQYF. The CDR3 DNA follows: TGTGCCACCAGCAGAGCCATTAGTTCCTACGAGCAGTACTTC. This chain links TRBV15 with TRBJ2-7; D gene uncertain. V was trimmed by 1 base and J by 1 base, leaving 8 bases between them. CDR1 is LNHNV and CDR2 is YYDKDF in the germline V gene (reference sequence). The CDR3 covers 14 residues. The full variable domain, rest sourced from reference TRBV15 and TRBJ2-7, is DAMVIQNPRYQVTQFGKPVTLSCSQTLNHNVMYWYQQKSSQAPKLLFHYYDKDFNNEADTPDNFQSRRPNTSFCFLDIRSPGLGDTAMYLCATSRAISSYEQYFGPGTRLTVT.

This clonotype appeared a few times. The chain is built from TRBV6-1 and TRBJ2-3; 7 bases are a match to TRBD2. The V segment lost 4 bases and the J segment 4 bases; nucleotides outside the gene matches: 8. The CDR3 is 15 residues long. The germline gives CDR1 MNHNS, CDR2 SASEGT. The CDR3 loop is CASSGPRGRADTQYF. The CDR3, as DNA: TGTGCCAGCAGTGGTCCGCGGGGGAGGGCAGATACGCAGTATTTT.

A word on this clonotype: This may be a read error: a much more frequent sequence differs by one nucleotide. The chain carries TRBV10-3 and TRBJ1-1; D is unresolved. V lost 4 bases, J lost 7 bases, and 10 bases lay in between. Germline V gene sequence: CDR1 ENHRY, CDR2 SYGVKD. This CDR3 contains 12 residues. CDR3 nucleotide sequence: TGTGCCATCAGTGGGGCGAGGAGTGAAGCTTTCTTT. Protein sequence: CAISGARSEAFF.